The rows below give T cell receptor beta chains drawn from one sample of a study of CD8 T cells in ankylosing spondylitis. TCRdb used MiXCR to reprocess the 5' RACE reads, holding one entry per CDR3 protein. The sample records 250,000 to 350,000 distinct CDR3 sequences, approximately 8% being singletons. The sample consisted of blood, either unsorted or a sorted T cell fraction (not recorded which). The receptors derive from a male donor with ankylosing spondylitis. The CDR3 runs from the conserved cysteine through the conserved F or W. The order of the fields is J gene, V gene, clone size, D gene, CDR3 DNA, CDR3 protein. D genes are given only for firm matches. A row's size may be missing; if present it is once, few, many or a size class.

TRBJ2-7 TRBV30 - TRBD1 TGTGCCTGGAATACAGGGGTCTCCTACGAGCAGTACTTC CAWNTGVSYEQYF
TRBJ2-6 TRBV7-6 few - TGTGACAGCAGCTTGCCAGGGGAACCTGGGGCCAACGTCCTGACTTTC CDSSLPGEPGANVLTF
TRBJ1-1 TRBV29-1 many - TGCAGCGTGGGCGTGGCACGGGGGGTGAACACTGAAGCTTTCTTT CSVGVARGVNTEAFF
TRBJ2-7 TRBV9 few TRBD2 TGTGCCAGCAGCGCCGACGGAGCGGGGGGGCCGAAGCAGTACTTC CASSADGAGGPKQYF
TRBJ2-7 TRBV24-1 few - TGTGCCACCAGTGAGGCAGGTCAATCCTACGAGCAGTACTTC CATSEAGQSYEQYF
TRBJ1-5 TRBV12-3/TRBV12-4 few - TGTGCCAGCACTCTGGGGGGTCAGCCCCAGCATTTT CASTLGGQPQHF
TRBJ1-1 TRBV27 many TRBD1 TGTGCCAGCAGTCCTGACAGGGGGTGGACGAACACTGAAGCTTTCTTT CASSPDRGWTNTEAFF
TRBJ2-4 TRBV27 - TRBD1 TGTGCCAGCATGGACAGGGGTGCCAAAAACATTCAGTACTTC CASMDRGAKNIQYF
TRBJ2-7 TRBV2 few - TGTGCCAGCAGTGTTGAGGGAGTTGTCTACGAGCAGTACTTC CASSVEGVVYEQYF
TRBJ1-5 TRBV28 - - TGTGCCAGCAGTTCCCCGGGCGGGACCGCCCAGGGCCAGCCCCAGCATTTT CASSSPGGTAQGQPQHF
TRBJ2-5 TRBV30 - TRBD1 TGTGCCTGGACTCCGGACAGGGATTTCGGAGAGACCCAGTACTTC CAWTPDRDFGETQYF
TRBJ2-1 TRBV4-1 - TRBD1 TGCGCCAGCAGCCAACTGGACAGGTTATCCTACAATGAGCAGTTCTTC CASSQLDRLSYNEQFF
TRBJ2-1 TRBV24-1 few - TGTGCCACCAGTGCCAGCCCCAGGCAAGGGTCCTACAATGAGCAGTTCTTC CATSASPRQGSYNEQFF
TRBJ2-2 TRBV28 many - TGTGCCAGCGGACACCACACCGGGGAGCTGTTTTTT CASGHHTGELFF